The rows below give T cell receptor beta chains drawn from one sample of a study of T cells in Graves' hyperthyroidism and ophthalmopathy. TCRdb re-called the multiplex PCR reads with MiXCR, one entry per CDR3 protein. Seen here are approximately 530,000 distinct CDR3 sequences, around 17% observed once, and the top ten hold 15% to 20%. Sequencing used blood. The receptors here all came from a woman younger than 30 with Graves' hyperthyroidism. Each CDR3 is given with its conserved first and last residue. Each record gives: V gene, CDR3 length, J gene, D gene, clone size, CDR3 protein, CDR3 DNA. A D gene is named only where the DNA matches it firmly. Clone size appears in some rows only: once, few, many, or a class for an expanded clone.

v_call: TRBV10-3; cdr3_length: 11; j_call: TRBJ1-1; d_call: -; clone_size: -; cdr3_aa: CAISGPGEAFF; cdr3_nt: TGTGCCATCAGTGGTCCAGGGGAAGCTTTCTTT
v_call: TRBV7-9; cdr3_length: 14; j_call: TRBJ2-3; d_call: TRBD2; clone_size: -; cdr3_aa: CASSTQRESDTQYF; cdr3_nt: TGTGCCAGCAGCACCCAGCGGGAGTCAGATACGCAGTATTTT
v_call: TRBV7-2; cdr3_length: 17; j_call: TRBJ2-7; d_call: -; clone_size: many; cdr3_aa: CASSLLGGDRHRREQYF; cdr3_nt: TGTGCCAGCAGCCTCCTTGGGGGGGACAGACACCGTAGAGAGCAGTACTTC
v_call: TRBV7-9; cdr3_length: 18; j_call: TRBJ2-5; d_call: TRBD2; clone_size: few; cdr3_aa: CASSLGGTLAGYEETQYF; cdr3_nt: TGTGCCAGCAGCTTAGGGGGGACATTAGCGGGATATGAAGAGACCCAGTACTTC
v_call: TRBV20-1; cdr3_length: 13; j_call: TRBJ2-1; d_call: TRBD1; clone_size: many; cdr3_aa: CSVTRGSYNEQFF; cdr3_nt: TGCAGTGTCACCAGGGGGTCCTACAATGAGCAGTTCTTC
v_call: TRBV30; cdr3_length: 13; j_call: TRBJ2-2; d_call: TRBD2; clone_size: many; cdr3_aa: CAWTSGNGGELFF; cdr3_nt: TGTGCCTGGACTAGCGGGAACGGCGGGGAGCTGTTTTTT
v_call: TRBV29-1; cdr3_length: 11; j_call: TRBJ2-2; d_call: TRBD2; clone_size: few; cdr3_aa: CSVTSAGELFF; cdr3_nt: TGCAGCGTGACTAGCGCCGGGGAGCTGTTTTTT
v_call: TRBV7-8; cdr3_length: 13; j_call: TRBJ1-2; d_call: -; clone_size: many; cdr3_aa: CASRAGARNGYTF; cdr3_nt: TGTGCCAGCAGGGCCGGGGCCAGGAATGGCTACACCTTC
v_call: TRBV30; cdr3_length: 13; j_call: TRBJ2-1; d_call: -; clone_size: many; cdr3_aa: CAWSAGPYNEQFF; cdr3_nt: TGTGCCTGGAGTGCCGGGCCGTACAATGAGCAGTTCTTC
v_call: TRBV3-1; cdr3_length: 15; j_call: TRBJ2-1; d_call: -; clone_size: -; cdr3_aa: CASSQDLPRYNEQLF; cdr3_nt: TGTGCCAGCAGCCAGGACCTCCCGAGGTACAATGAGCAGCTCTTC
v_call: TRBV11-1; cdr3_length: 15; j_call: TRBJ2-7; d_call: TRBD1; clone_size: many; cdr3_aa: CASSPRTGDTYEQYF; cdr3_nt: TGTGCCAGCAGCCCGCGGACAGGGGATACCTACGAGCAGTACTTC
v_call: TRBV10-3; cdr3_length: 16; j_call: TRBJ2-7; d_call: -; clone_size: few; cdr3_aa: CAISGRAGVSSYEQYF; cdr3_nt: TGTGCCATCAGTGGGCGAGCCGGCGTAAGCTCCTACGAGCAGTACTTC
v_call: TRBV27; cdr3_length: 12; j_call: TRBJ1-5; d_call: -; clone_size: -; cdr3_aa: CASSFPNQPQHF; cdr3_nt: TGTGCCAGCAGTTTCCCCAATCAGCCCCAGCATTTT
v_call: TRBV20-1; cdr3_length: 12; j_call: TRBJ2-7; d_call: TRBD2; clone_size: many; cdr3_aa: CSARGLANEQYF; cdr3_nt: TGCAGTGCTAGGGGACTAGCGAACGAGCAGTACTTC
v_call: TRBV6-2/TRBV6-3; cdr3_length: 15; j_call: TRBJ1-3; d_call: -; clone_size: -; cdr3_aa: CASSYLGNSGNTIYF; cdr3_nt: TGTGCCAGCAGTTACTTGGGGAACTCTGGAAACACCATATATTTT
v_call: TRBV7-9; cdr3_length: 11; j_call: TRBJ1-2; d_call: -; clone_size: many; cdr3_aa: CASSGGESYTF; cdr3_nt: TGTGCCAGCAGCGGGGGAGAGAGCTACACCTTC
v_call: TRBV15; cdr3_length: 18; j_call: TRBJ2-2; d_call: -; clone_size: -; cdr3_aa: CATSRSRGISGHTGELFF; cdr3_nt: TGTGCCACCAGCAGATCTAGAGGGATTTCGGGCCACACCGGGGAGCTGTTTTTT
v_call: TRBV29-1; cdr3_length: 14; j_call: TRBJ2-2; d_call: TRBD1; clone_size: -; cdr3_aa: CSATGGMNTGELFF; cdr3_nt: TGCAGCGCGACAGGGGGCATGAACACCGGGGAGCTGTTTTTT
v_call: TRBV19; cdr3_length: 12; j_call: TRBJ1-5; d_call: TRBD1; clone_size: once; cdr3_aa: CASGDRGQPQHF; cdr3_nt: TGTGCCAGCGGGGACAGGGGACAGCCCCAGCATTTT
v_call: TRBV11-2; cdr3_length: 11; j_call: TRBJ2-5; d_call: -; clone_size: many; cdr3_aa: CASSAEETQYF; cdr3_nt: TGTGCCAGCAGCGCAGAAGAGACCCAGTACTTC
v_call: TRBV29-1; cdr3_length: 14; j_call: TRBJ2-7; d_call: -; clone_size: few; cdr3_aa: CSVRGTKSAYEQYF; cdr3_nt: TGCAGCGTGCGCGGGACAAAGTCGGCGTACGAGCAGTACTTC
v_call: TRBV4-3; cdr3_length: 13; j_call: TRBJ1-5; d_call: -; clone_size: few; cdr3_aa: CASSQTVGQPQHF; cdr3_nt: TGCGCCAGCAGCCAAACTGTGGGTCAGCCCCAGCATTTT
v_call: TRBV12-3/TRBV12-4; cdr3_length: 17; j_call: TRBJ2-1; d_call: -; clone_size: few; cdr3_aa: CASTNPRGVGSYNEQFF; cdr3_nt: TGTGCCAGCACCAACCCCCGAGGGGTTGGCTCCTACAATGAGCAGTTCTTC
v_call: TRBV12-3/TRBV12-4; cdr3_length: 15; j_call: TRBJ2-1; d_call: -; clone_size: many; cdr3_aa: CASSLVRGARDEQFF; cdr3_nt: TGTGCCAGCAGTTTAGTTCGGGGGGCGCGGGATGAGCAGTTCTTC
v_call: TRBV29-1; cdr3_length: 13; j_call: TRBJ1-1; d_call: TRBD1; clone_size: once; cdr3_aa: CSGSTGVYTEAFF; cdr3_nt: TGCAGCGGCTCGACAGGGGTCTACACTGAAGCTTTCTTT
v_call: TRBV4-1; cdr3_length: 13; j_call: TRBJ1-2; d_call: -; clone_size: -; cdr3_aa: CASRRGWGYDYTF; cdr3_nt: TGCGCCAGCAGACGAGGGTGGGGCTATGACTACACCTTC
v_call: TRBV28; cdr3_length: 19; j_call: TRBJ2-2; d_call: TRBD2; clone_size: -; cdr3_aa: CASSLTRGGGSQETGELFF; cdr3_nt: TGTGCCAGCAGTTTGACAAGGGGAGGCGGGAGTCAGGAGACCGGGGAGCTGTTTTTT
v_call: TRBV27; cdr3_length: 15; j_call: TRBJ2-1; d_call: TRBD2; clone_size: many; cdr3_aa: CASRSHGGGYNEQFF; cdr3_nt: TGTGCCAGTAGGTCCCACGGCGGGGGTTACAATGAGCAGTTCTTC
v_call: TRBV19; cdr3_length: 17; j_call: TRBJ2-1; d_call: TRBD1; clone_size: -; cdr3_aa: CASSNFMGQGNYNEQFF; cdr3_nt: TGTGCCAGTAGTAACTTTATGGGACAGGGGAACTACAATGAGCAGTTCTTC
v_call: TRBV7-9; cdr3_length: 15; j_call: TRBJ2-2; d_call: -; clone_size: many; cdr3_aa: CASSLKGAHTGELFF; cdr3_nt: TGTGCCAGCAGCTTAAAAGGGGCGCACACCGGGGAGCTGTTTTTT
v_call: TRBV30; cdr3_length: 14; j_call: TRBJ2-1; d_call: TRBD2; clone_size: many; cdr3_aa: CAWSWSSGANEQFF; cdr3_nt: TGTGCCTGGAGTTGGTCTAGCGGGGCCAATGAGCAGTTCTTC
v_call: TRBV11-2; cdr3_length: 16; j_call: TRBJ1-3; d_call: -; clone_size: -; cdr3_aa: CASSLDLPRGRNTIYF; cdr3_nt: TGTGCCAGCAGCTTAGATCTGCCCAGGGGCAGAAACACCATATATTTT
v_call: TRBV18; cdr3_length: 15; j_call: TRBJ2-2; d_call: -; clone_size: -; cdr3_aa: CASSPPGRFTGELFF; cdr3_nt: TGTGCCAGCTCACCACCAGGGCGGTTCACCGGGGAGCTGTTTTTT
v_call: TRBV28; cdr3_length: 14; j_call: TRBJ2-1; d_call: TRBD2; clone_size: many; cdr3_aa: CASSLAGGINEQFF; cdr3_nt: TGTGCCAGCAGTCTAGCGGGAGGGATCAATGAGCAGTTCTTC
v_call: TRBV27; cdr3_length: 14; j_call: TRBJ2-2; d_call: TRBD2; clone_size: -; cdr3_aa: CASSEAGGPGELFF; cdr3_nt: TGTGCCAGCAGCGAGGCGGGAGGGCCCGGGGAGCTGTTTTTT
v_call: TRBV20-1; cdr3_length: 15; j_call: TRBJ1-5; d_call: -; clone_size: -; cdr3_aa: CSARDRTGVPQPQHF; cdr3_nt: TGCAGTGCTAGAGATAGGACTGGAGTCCCTCAGCCCCAGCATTTT
v_call: TRBV19; cdr3_length: 13; j_call: TRBJ2-1; d_call: TRBD2; clone_size: -; cdr3_aa: CASRGRVGGEQFF; cdr3_nt: TGTGCCAGTAGGGGGAGGGTAGGTGGTGAGCAGTTCTTC
v_call: TRBV6-2/TRBV6-3; cdr3_length: 17; j_call: TRBJ2-1; d_call: TRBD1; clone_size: -; cdr3_aa: CASTKGGGRGPYNEQFF; cdr3_nt: TGTGCCAGCACCAAAGGGGGAGGCAGGGGGCCCTACAATGAGCAGTTCTTC
v_call: TRBV12-3/TRBV12-4; cdr3_length: 14; j_call: TRBJ2-7; d_call: TRBD2; clone_size: many; cdr3_aa: CASRVAGGSYEQYF; cdr3_nt: TGTGCCAGCAGGGTAGCGGGAGGGTCCTACGAGCAGTACTTC
v_call: TRBV20-1; cdr3_length: 17; j_call: TRBJ1-6; d_call: TRBD1; clone_size: few; cdr3_aa: CSARAQGSSSYNSPLHF; cdr3_nt: TGCAGTGCTCGAGCACAGGGGAGTAGCTCCTATAATTCACCCCTCCACTTT
v_call: TRBV11-2; cdr3_length: 15; j_call: TRBJ2-2; d_call: TRBD1; clone_size: few; cdr3_aa: CASRLQGANTGELFF; cdr3_nt: TGTGCCAGCAGACTACAGGGGGCAAACACCGGGGAGCTGTTTTTT
v_call: TRBV18; cdr3_length: 16; j_call: TRBJ1-5; d_call: TRBD1; clone_size: many; cdr3_aa: CASSEQGAQGNQPQHF; cdr3_nt: TGTGCCAGCTCGGAACAGGGGGCGCAAGGCAATCAGCCCCAGCATTTT
v_call: TRBV6-1; cdr3_length: 13; j_call: TRBJ1-1; d_call: -; clone_size: many; cdr3_aa: CASTEIGGTEAFF; cdr3_nt: TGTGCCAGCACCGAAATAGGGGGCACTGAAGCTTTCTTT
v_call: TRBV6-1; cdr3_length: 13; j_call: TRBJ2-5; d_call: TRBD1; clone_size: many; cdr3_aa: CASTDRGSETQYF; cdr3_nt: TGTGCCAGCACGGACAGGGGTTCGGAGACCCAGTACTTC
v_call: TRBV14; cdr3_length: 13; j_call: TRBJ2-3; d_call: -; clone_size: -; cdr3_aa: CASSQELGASSYF; cdr3_nt: TGTGCCAGCAGCCAAGAGTTAGGGGCCAGCTCGTATTTT
v_call: TRBV7-2; cdr3_length: 16; j_call: TRBJ2-1; d_call: -; clone_size: -; cdr3_aa: CASSPRGGAKPNEQFF; cdr3_nt: TGTGCCAGCAGCCCTAGAGGGGGGGCGAAGCCCAATGAGCAGTTCTTC
v_call: TRBV7-2; cdr3_length: 14; j_call: TRBJ2-3; d_call: -; clone_size: once; cdr3_aa: CASSSSPGGSTQYF; cdr3_nt: TGTGCCAGCAGCTCGAGCCCCGGGGGCAGCACGCAGTATTTT
v_call: TRBV20-1; cdr3_length: 13; j_call: TRBJ2-1; d_call: -; clone_size: many; cdr3_aa: CSVLPDEYNEQFF; cdr3_nt: TGCAGTGTCCTCCCGGACGAGTACAATGAGCAGTTCTTC
v_call: TRBV24-1; cdr3_length: 14; j_call: TRBJ2-5; d_call: -; clone_size: many; cdr3_aa: CATSDPGLKETQYF; cdr3_nt: TGTGCCACCAGTGACCCTGGACTAAAAGAGACCCAGTACTTC
v_call: TRBV7-9; cdr3_length: 15; j_call: TRBJ2-1; d_call: -; clone_size: many; cdr3_aa: CASSHRARDPDEQFF; cdr3_nt: TGTGCCAGCAGCCACCGTGCGAGGGATCCCGATGAGCAGTTCTTC
v_call: TRBV12-3/TRBV12-4; cdr3_length: 13; j_call: TRBJ2-3; d_call: -; clone_size: few; cdr3_aa: CASRGGPTDTQYF; cdr3_nt: TGTGCCAGCAGGGGGGGACCCACAGATACGCAGTATTTT
v_call: TRBV10-2; cdr3_length: 14; j_call: TRBJ1-1; d_call: TRBD1; clone_size: many; cdr3_aa: CASSRTGEDTEAFF; cdr3_nt: TGCGCCAGCAGCCGGACAGGGGAGGACACTGAAGCTTTCTTT
v_call: TRBV28; cdr3_length: 15; j_call: TRBJ2-1; d_call: -; clone_size: many; cdr3_aa: CASSSPGSRDNEQFF; cdr3_nt: TGTGCCAGCAGTTCGCCGGGATCACGGGACAATGAGCAGTTCTTC
v_call: TRBV28; cdr3_length: 14; j_call: TRBJ2-4; d_call: -; clone_size: -; cdr3_aa: CASSHGGTKNIQYF; cdr3_nt: TGTGCCAGCAGTCACGGAGGTACCAAAAACATTCAGTACTTC
v_call: TRBV7-2; cdr3_length: 14; j_call: TRBJ1-2; d_call: TRBD1; clone_size: many; cdr3_aa: CASSLNRGNYGYTF; cdr3_nt: TGTGCCAGCAGCTTAAACAGGGGAAACTATGGCTACACCTTC
v_call: TRBV28; cdr3_length: 15; j_call: TRBJ1-1; d_call: -; clone_size: many; cdr3_aa: CASTISFGQRTEAFF; cdr3_nt: TGTGCCAGCACTATTTCGTTCGGGCAAAGAACTGAAGCTTTCTTT
v_call: TRBV3-1; cdr3_length: 15; j_call: TRBJ2-1; d_call: -; clone_size: many; cdr3_aa: CASSQEGGLASEQFF; cdr3_nt: TGTGCCAGCAGCCAAGAGGGCGGGCTAGCCAGTGAGCAGTTCTTC
v_call: TRBV29-1; cdr3_length: 12; j_call: TRBJ1-5; d_call: TRBD1; clone_size: many; cdr3_aa: CSAQGVNQPQHF; cdr3_nt: TGCAGCGCTCAGGGGGTCAATCAGCCCCAGCATTTT
v_call: TRBV5-5; cdr3_length: 12; j_call: TRBJ2-1; d_call: -; clone_size: -; cdr3_aa: CASNLISSEQFF; cdr3_nt: TGTGCCAGCAACCTGATATCAAGCGAGCAGTTCTTC
v_call: TRBV10-2; cdr3_length: 12; j_call: TRBJ2-7; d_call: -; clone_size: many; cdr3_aa: CASSESEVEQYF; cdr3_nt: TGCGCCAGCAGTGAGTCGGAGGTCGAGCAGTACTTC